The following is a T cell receptor beta chain sequence with its context. The data stem from a study of identifying expanded T cells in peripheral blood. During the collection period, no donor immune events like infections were recorded. Clones were read by immunoSEQ multiplex PCR, and TCRdb kept only the in-frame ones, dropping some. The sample lists tens of thousands of clones, around 86% occurring once. This CDR3 region has 11 residues. V lost 11 bases and J 3 bases, leaving 10 bases between the germline ends. Germline V CDR1 and CDR2: MNHNS, SASEGT. This TCR was recovered from a person aged 18 to 69 in good health. The sequenced sample was blood. This chain joins TRBV6-1 and TRBJ2-5; D possibly corresponds to TRBD1 (5 bases). CDR3 amino acids: CAGLGEETQYF. CDR3 DNA: TGTGCCGGCTTAGGGGAAGAGACCCAGTACTTC.